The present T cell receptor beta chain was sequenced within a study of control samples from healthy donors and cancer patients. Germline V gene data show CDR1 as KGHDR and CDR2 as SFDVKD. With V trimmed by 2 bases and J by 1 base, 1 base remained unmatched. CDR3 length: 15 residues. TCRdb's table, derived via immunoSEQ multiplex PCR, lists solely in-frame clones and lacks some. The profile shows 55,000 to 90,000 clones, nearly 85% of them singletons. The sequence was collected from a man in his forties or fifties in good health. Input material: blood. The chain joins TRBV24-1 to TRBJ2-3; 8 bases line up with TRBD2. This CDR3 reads CATSDYGGGTDTQYF. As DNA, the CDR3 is TGTGCCACCAGTGATTACGGGGGGGGCACAGATACGCAGTATTTT.